The T cell receptor beta chain described here comes from a study of cytomegalovirus exposure and HLA in healthy donors. Study-level background: Earlier, about 180 million T cells were analyzed, and over 95 million unique TCR beta sequences were found among them. Study-level findings and limits: Among TCR beta chains, those listed as cytomegalovirus-associated numbered 164. Several of the most significant clusters were apparently associated with common viral pathogens in a later analysis.

Germline V lookup: CDR1 SQVTM, CDR2 ANQGSEA. The ends lost 7 bases at V and 0 bases at J; junction bases unmatched: 7. This CDR3 contains 16 residues. This clone was observed a single time. Its antigen remains unidentified. Primers included in the PCR were 60 Vbeta and 13 Jbeta primers. TCRdb keeps only in-frame clones here, not all; method: immunoSEQ multiplex PCR. There are around 100,000 clones in the sample; roughly four fifths occur only once, and 8% to 10% lies in the top ten. The specimen was PBMCs. The source is a male donor in good health and CMV-seropositive. The chain carries TRBV29-1 and TRBJ2-1; 12 positions agree with TRBD2. The CDR3 protein is CSARRTSGTSYNEQFF. The CDR3 DNA is TGCAGCGCCAGAAGGACTAGCGGGACCTCCTACAATGAGCAGTTCTTC.